These 32 T cell receptor beta chains were all obtained from the same sample, sequenced in a study of blood T cell repertoires in COVID-19. Profiling relied on immunoSEQ multiplex PCR, and the TCRdb table lists in-frame clones only, not all of them. This sample has under 55,000 clones, with about 85% found just once. The specimen sequenced was peripheral blood. Every receptor here comes from a woman of 80 years or more with active COVID-19.

This clone was observed once. This rearrangement joins TRBV6-6 to TRBJ1-1; D remains unclear. V was clipped by 2 bases and J by 1 base, with 8 bases between them. Germline CDR1 is MNHNY and CDR2 is SVGAGI (reference sequence). This CDR3 spans 14 amino acids. The CDR3 DNA reads TGTGCCAGCAGTTACCACAGAGCGAACACTGAAGCTTTCTTT. It specifies CASSYHRANTEAFF.

This clone showed up just once. The V call is TRBV7-9, the J call TRBJ1-1, with 7 bases fitting TRBD1. The CDR3 is 13 amino acids. Germline CDR1 is SEHNR and CDR2 is FQNEAQ (reference sequence). J lost 8 bases, V lost 1 base, and 4 bases had no gene match. The CDR3 nucleotides are TGTGCCAGCAGCTTAGGGGGACAGCGGGAAGCTTTCTTT. It translates to CASSLGGQREAFF.

The chain employs TRBV27 and TRBJ1-4, with 7 bases aligning to TRBD1. Germline V gene sequence: CDR1 MNHEY, CDR2 SMNVEV (reference sequence). There are 17 residues in the CDR3. V gave up 2 bases and J gave up 5 bases; unmatched junction bases: 11. The CDR3 DNA sequence: TGTGCCAGCAGTTTAAGAAGACTTCAGGGGGGAAATGAAAAACTGTTTTTT. This codes for CASSLRRLQGGNEKLFF.

The chain combines TRBV6-2 or TRBV6-3 with TRBJ2-1; TRBD2 aligns across 15 bases. The CDR3 runs to 17 residues. The germline CDR1 and CDR2 sequences are MNHEY and SVGEGT. V lost 0 bases and J lost 4; bases outside the gene matches: 1. The CDR3 reads CASSYSGLAGGYNEQFF. As DNA, the CDR3 is TGTGCCAGCAGTTACTCCGGACTAGCGGGGGGGTACAATGAGCAGTTCTTC.

V usage is TRBV28 and J usage is TRBJ2-1; TRBD2 agrees at 12 bases. Germline V gene sequence: CDR1 MDHEN, CDR2 SYDVKM. Losses at the gene ends were 6 bases for V and 4 bases for J; bases not matched to a gene: 7. CDR3 length: 16 residues. CDR3 nucleotide sequence: TGTGCCAGCAGGCCTACTAGCGGGGGGCGTTACAATGAGCAGTTCTTC. Its translation is CASRPTSGGRYNEQFF.

The chain couples TRBV15 to TRBJ2-3; 7 bases are shared with TRBD2. CDR3 length: 16 residues. Germline assignment: CDR1 LNHNV and CDR2 YYDKDF (reference sequence). J gave up 6 bases and V 0 bases, and 9 bases lay outside the gene matches. CDR3 DNA: TGTGCCACCAGCAGAGATTCTTTGTGGGGGGGGGATACGCAGTATTTT. It yields the protein CATSRDSLWGGDTQYF.

Here the CDR3 reads CASSFLEDRGRHYGYTF. The CDR3 nucleotides read TGTGCCAGCTCCTTCTTAGAGGACAGAGGGCGTCACTATGGCTACACCTTC. J is TRBJ1-2 and V is TRBV18; tentative D call: TRBD1 (6 bases). Germline CDR1 reads KGHSH; CDR2 reads LQKENI. Trimming stripped 6 bases from V and 3 bases from J, with 23 bases between. The CDR3 totals 17 residues. Full variable domain (missing parts from reference TRBV18 and TRBJ1-2): NAGVMQNPRHLVRRRGQEARLRCSPMKGHSHVYWYRQLPEEGLKFMVYLQKENIIDESGMPKERFSAEFPKEGPSILRIQQVVRGDSAAYFCASSFLEDRGRHYGYTFGSGTRLTVV.

This rearrangement joins TRBV7-2 to TRBJ2-3; perhaps TRBD2 as D (6 bases). This CDR3 comprises 14 residues. V shed 3 bases and J shed 6 bases, with 13 bases lying between them. Germline CDR1 reads SGHTA; CDR2 reads FQGNSA. The CDR3 loop reads CASSLGTLDDTQYF. The CDR3 DNA reads TGTGCCAGCAGCTTGGGGACTTTAGATGATACGCAGTATTTT.

This chain uses TRBV12-3 or TRBV12-4 with TRBJ2-7, with D possibly being TRBD2 (6 bases). The V gene lost 6 bases and the J gene lost 6 bases, with 15 bases spanning the gap. This CDR3 has 13 amino acids. CDR3 protein: CASRPVLGGEQYF. The CDR3 DNA reads as TGTGCCAGCAGGCCCGTGCTGGGAGGCGAGCAGTACTTC.

The chain has TRBV2 and TRBJ2-2; 11 nucleotides line up with TRBD2. The V and J ends lost 5 bases and 5 bases, in that order; junction bases with no gene match: 7. The CDR3 has 16 amino acids. Germline values: CDR1 SNHLY, CDR2 FYNNEI. CDR3 nucleotide sequence: TGTGCCAGCAGTTTACTAGCGGGGGCAGGAACCGGGGAGCTGTTTTTT. It is translated as CASSLLAGAGTGELFF.

The V and J genes are TRBV6-5 and TRBJ2-7; D might be TRBD1 (6 bases). Trimming pared 5 bases from V and 0 bases from J, leaving 14 bases between. The germline gives CDR1 MNHEY, CDR2 SVGAGI. The CDR3 consists of 15 residues. CDR3 DNA sequence: TGTGCCAGCAGTCACGCAGGGGAGAGCTCCTACGAGCAGTACTTC. It is translated as CASSHAGESSYEQYF.

The rearrangement links TRBV3-1 (or the pseudogene TRBV3-2) to TRBJ2-3; D might be TRBD2 (5 bases). CDR1 and CDR2 (germline): LGHDT, YNNKEL (reference sequence). This CDR3 has 12 residues. The V and J ends lost 6 bases and 1 base respectively, with 5 bases between them. The CDR3 bases are TGTGCCAGCAGGCGGGGCACAGATACGCAGTATTTT. Its protein product is CASRRGTDTQYF.

In its sample, this clone was seen a few times. The gene calls are TRBV5-1 and TRBJ1-2, with 9 bases matching TRBD1. With 4 bases clipped from V and 7 bases from J, the junction kept 5 bases outside the gene matches. CDR3 size: 13 residues. Germline loops: CDR1 SGHRS, CDR2 YFSETQ. CDR3 sequence: CASSVGQGGGYTF. The CDR3 nucleotides are TGCGCCAGCAGCGTGGGACAGGGTGGTGGCTACACCTTC.

The V call is TRBV4-3, the J call TRBJ2-3; TRBD2 matches at 9 bases. Per germline, CDR1 LGHNA and CDR2 YSLEER. The CDR3 totals 18 residues. V lost 0 bases and J lost 3; bases outside the gene matches: 10. The CDR3 reads CASSQDLGAGGGTDTQYF. The CDR3 DNA reads TGCGCCAGCAGCCAAGATCTGGGAGCGGGGGGCGGGACAGATACGCAGTATTTT.

This clone was picked up one time. V usage is TRBV5-1 and J usage is TRBJ2-5, with unresolved D. The CDR3 sequence is 14 residues long. Trimming took 0 bases from V and 2 from J, leaving 8 bases between them. Germline values: CDR1 SGHRS, CDR2 YFSETQ. Written as DNA, the CDR3 is TGCGCCAGCAGCTTGGCACAGCCGCAAGAGACCCAGTACTTC. Its protein is CASSLAQPQETQYF.

The rearrangement uses TRBV6-2 or TRBV6-3 and TRBJ2-5; 10 bases are shared with TRBD2. The ends lost 5 bases at V and 4 bases at J; junction bases unmatched: 10. This CDR3 is built from 16 residues. Germline values: CDR1 MNHEY, CDR2 SVGEGT. The CDR3 protein is CASSTRRAGGGETQYF. CDR3 nucleotide sequence: TGTGCCAGCAGTACCCGAAGAGCGGGGGGGGGAGAGACCCAGTACTTC.

The sample holds a few counts of this clone. This CDR3 is CASSLTGQYEQYF. CDR3 DNA: TGCGCCAGCAGCTTAACAGGACAGTACGAGCAGTACTTC. J is TRBJ2-7 and V is TRBV5-1, with D tentatively TRBD1 (6 bases). From germline, CDR1 is SGHRS and CDR2 YFSETQ. The CDR3 is 13 amino acids. V dropped 2 bases and J dropped 4 bases, with 10 bases sitting between them.

As DNA, the CDR3 is TGTGCCAGCAGTCCACGGCGGGGAGAGACCCAGTACTTC. The encoded protein is CASSPRRGETQYF. This chain connects TRBV6-5 to TRBJ2-5, with D perhaps matching TRBD2 (6 bases). V was pared by 5 bases and J by 4 bases, with 11 bases between. Germline CDR1 is MNHEY and CDR2 is SVGAGI. This CDR3 region has 13 residues.

V usage is TRBV7-4 and J usage is TRBJ1-5, with a possible D match to TRBD1 (6 bases). The V gene lost 5 bases and the J gene lost 6 bases, with 20 bases spanning the gap. CDR3 size: 16 residues. The germline V gene has CDR1 SGHVT and CDR2 SQSDAQ. Here the CDR3 reads CASSHLGTSRGQPQHF. In DNA form, the CDR3 reads TGTGCCAGCAGCCACTTAGGGACATCGAGGGGTCAGCCCCAGCATTTT.

This rearrangement joins TRBV30 to TRBJ1-6, with D possibly being TRBD1 (6 bases). The CDR3 is made up of 13 amino acids. Trimming took off 5 bases at V and 5 bases at J, with 10 bases between the two ends. The germline gives CDR1 GTSNPN, CDR2 SVGIG (reference sequence). This chain's CDR3 is CAWDRTDNSPLHF. The CDR3 DNA reads as TGTGCCTGGGATAGGACAGATAATTCACCCCTCCACTTT.

The chain employs TRBV7-9 and TRBJ2-7, with TRBD1 matching over 9 bases. The junction had 3 bases not matched to a gene; V was cut back by 1 base and J by 5 bases. The germline CDR1 and CDR2 sequences are SEHNR and FQNEAQ (reference sequence). The CDR3 is 14 residues long. CDR3 amino acids: CASSLGDRVNEQYF. In nucleotides, the CDR3 is TGTGCCAGCAGCTTAGGGGACAGGGTGAACGAGCAGTACTTC.

The chain combines TRBV30 with TRBJ2-1; 9 bases fit TRBD1. Germline lookup yields CDR1 GTSNPN and CDR2 SVGIG (reference sequence). This CDR3 is built from 14 residues. The junction had 5 bases not matched to a gene; V was cut back by 0 bases and J by 8 bases. The CDR3 DNA reads as TGTGCCTGGAGTGTGGGGACAGGGTATTATGAGCAGTTCTTC. This gives the protein CAWSVGTGYYEQFF.

This rearrangement joins TRBV6-5 to TRBJ2-1; TRBD2 agrees at 7 bases. Germline CDR1 is MNHEY and CDR2 is SVGAGI. The V and J ends lost 8 bases and 5 bases, in that order; junction bases with no gene match: 9. This CDR3 comprises 14 residues. The CDR3 loop reads CASPKGSGDNEQFF. The CDR3 region has the DNA TGTGCCAGCCCTAAGGGGAGCGGGGACAATGAGCAGTTCTTC.

This rearrangement joins TRBV19 to TRBJ2-7; 9 bases fit TRBD1. The junction had 0 bases not matched to a gene; V was cut back by 1 base and J by 2 bases. This CDR3 has 14 amino acids. Germline V CDR1 and CDR2: LNHDA, SQIVND (reference sequence). CDR3 region: CASSIGTGAYEQYF. CDR3 nucleotides: TGTGCCAGTAGTATAGGGACAGGGGCCTACGAGCAGTACTTC.

This clone is a singleton in its sample. The CDR3 protein is CASSLRGGPYNEQFF. The CDR3 bases are TGTGCCAGCAGCTTGCGGGGGGGACCTTACAATGAGCAGTTCTTC. The chain recombines TRBV5-4 with TRBJ2-1, with TRBD2 matching over 8 bases. This CDR3 region has 15 residues. CDR1 is SGHNT, CDR2 YYREEE, per germline (reference sequence). V dropped 1 base and J dropped 4; count of bases not matched to a gene: 4.

The chain joins TRBV11-2 to TRBJ2-3; 9 bases fit TRBD2. CDR3 length: 15 residues. J was trimmed by 3 bases and V by 0 bases; bases with no gene match: 1. Germline V gene lookup returns CDR1 SGHAT and CDR2 FQNNGV. CDR3 amino acids: CASSLERGGTDTQYF. Written as DNA, the CDR3 is TGTGCCAGCAGCTTAGAGCGGGGGGGGACAGATACGCAGTATTTT. Full variable domain (outside the CDR3, taken from reference TRBV11-2 and TRBJ2-3): EAGVAQSPRYKIIEKRQSVAFWCNPISGHATLYWYQQILGQGPKLLIQFQNNGVVDDSQLPKDRFSAERLKGVDSTLKIQPAKLEDSAVYLCASSLERGGTDTQYFGPGTRLTVL.

This clone has a handful of counts. The chain couples TRBV2 to TRBJ1-5, with 8 bases identical to TRBD1. The germline CDR1 and CDR2 sequences are SNHLY and FYNNEI. CDR3 length: 16 amino acids. The V gene end was trimmed by 4 bases and the J gene end by 3 bases; junction bases not matched to a gene: 8. In DNA form, the CDR3 reads TGTGCCAGCAGTGGGAGACAGGGGCCATCCAATCAGCCCCAGCATTTT. Translating it yields CASSGRQGPSNQPQHF.

V usage is TRBV28 and J usage is TRBJ2-7; 7 bases match TRBD2. Germline CDR1 MDHEN, CDR2 SYDVKM. The CDR3 runs 13 residues. The junction had 9 bases not matched to a gene; V was cut back by 6 bases and J by 7 bases. The chain's CDR3 is CASRRTRLGEQYF. CDR3 DNA: TGTGCCAGCAGGCGGACTAGATTAGGAGAGCAGTACTTC.

The chain is built from TRBV29-1 and TRBJ2-5, with TRBD2 as a possible D gene (5 bases). V lost 4 bases, J lost 5 bases, and 11 bases lay in between. The CDR3 is 12 residues long. Germline CDR1 reads SQVTM; CDR2 reads ANQGSEA. CDR3 region: CSVAEGSETQYF. The CDR3 coding sequence is TGCAGCGTTGCTGAGGGAAGTGAGACCCAGTACTTC.

The J gene is TRBJ2-1, the V gene TRBV3-1 (or the pseudogene TRBV3-2); 11 nucleotides align to TRBD2. The ends lost 5 bases at V and 3 bases at J; junction bases unmatched: 12. The germline CDR1 and CDR2 sequences are LGHDT and YNNKEL (reference sequence). The length of the CDR3 is 18 residues. CDR3 nucleotide sequence: TGTGCCAGCAGCTTCCGGGCAACTAGCGGGGGACTCTACAATGAGCAGTTCTTC. Its translation is CASSFRATSGGLYNEQFF.

The gene calls are TRBV20-1 and TRBJ2-7; 8 nucleotides line up with TRBD2. CDR3 length: 14 amino acids. Germline CDR1 DFQATT, CDR2 SNEGSKA (reference sequence). V shed 3 bases, J shed 4 bases, and the junction held 8 bases outside the gene matches. The CDR3 protein is CSASDIAGLYEQYF. The CDR3 DNA reads as TGCAGTGCTAGTGACATAGCGGGGTTGTACGAGCAGTACTTC.

This rearrangement joins TRBV7-2 to TRBJ2-1, with 7 bases fitting TRBD2. Per germline, CDR1 SGHTA and CDR2 FQGNSA. With V trimmed by 0 bases and J by 2 bases, 4 bases remained unmatched. This CDR3 has 16 amino acids. The CDR3: CASSLAAGDPYNEQFF. The DNA of the CDR3 is TGTGCCAGCAGCTTAGCGGCGGGGGACCCCTACAATGAGCAGTTCTTC.